Below are 21 T cell receptor beta chains sequenced from a single sample in a study of vaccination and CD4 T cells after COVID-19. This sample's treatment: approximately 9-day PBMC culture with coronavirus spike peptide pools or control peptides (ViraFEST assay). The study sequenced cultured CD4+ T cell DNA using the Oncomine TCR Beta short-read assay. TCRdb re-called the PCR reads through MiXCR, storing one row per CDR3 protein. Found here are some 12,000 distinct CDR3 sequences, approximately 58% of them singletons; the top ten hold around 8.6%. No antigen is known for these receptors. Sequencing was done on a sample of CD4+ T cells from blood, cultured in vitro. These receptors all stem from a human donor who had recovered from COVID-19.

This clonotype was seen more than once but under ten times. The chain uses TRBV19 and TRBJ1-2; 10 bases line up with TRBD1. CDR3 size: 14 residues. Germline-derived CDR1 and CDR2 are LNHDA and SQIVND (reference sequence). V was clipped by 10 bases and J by 6 bases; unmatched bases: 11. CDR3 residues: CATGTGDSLNGYTF. CDR3 sequence (DNA): TGTGCCACCGGGACAGGGGACAGTCTTAATGGCTACACCTTC.

This chain joins TRBV28 and TRBJ1-5; D unclear. There are 16 residues in the CDR3. V was cut by 1 base and J by 2 bases, with 12 bases left in between. Per germline, CDR1 MDHEN and CDR2 SYDVKM. CDR3 loop: CASSLLAGARNQPQHF. The CDR3 DNA follows: TGTGCCAGCAGTTTATTAGCCGGAGCCCGCAATCAGCCCCAGCATTTT. Combining the CDR3 with reference TRBV28 and TRBJ1-5 gives the whole variable domain DVKVTQSSRYLVKRTGEKVFLECVQDMDHENMFWYRQDPGLGLRLIYFSYDVKMKEKGDIPEGYSVSREKKERFSLILESASTNQTSMYLCASSLLAGARNQPQHFGDGTRLSIL.

The chain employs TRBV7-9 and TRBJ2-3; TRBD2 matches 8 bases. The CDR3 covers 14 residues. Per the germline V gene, CDR1 is SEHNR and CDR2 is FQNEAQ (reference sequence). The trim removed 0 bases at V and 5 bases at J, leaving 1 base unmatched. CDR3 loop: CASSLAGLVDTQYF. CDR3 bases: TGTGCCAGCAGCTTAGCGGGACTAGTAGATACGCAGTATTTT. The variable domain in full, completed from reference TRBV7-9 and TRBJ2-3, reads DTGVSQNPRHKITKRGQNVTFRCDPISEHNRLYWYRQTLGQGPEFLTYFQNEAQLEKSRLLSDRFSAERPKGSFSTLEIQRTEQGDSAMYLCASSLAGLVDTQYFGPGTRLTVL.

This clonotype has more than one count but fewer than ten. The chain has TRBV6-1 and TRBJ1-2; the D gene is possibly TRBD1 (5 bases). Germline loops: CDR1 MNHNS, CDR2 SASEGT. V lost 8 bases and J lost 3, with 16 bases in between. This CDR3 contains 14 residues. CDR3 DNA: TGTGCCAGCGGTAAGGGGAGGGTTGACTATGGCTACACCTTC. As protein: CASGKGRVDYGYTF.

The rearrangement uses TRBV7-3 and TRBJ2-3, with unresolved D. The CDR3 length is 15 residues. Per germline, CDR1 SGHTA and CDR2 FQGTGA. The V end was cut by 2 bases, the J end by 2 bases, with 11 bases between. The chain's CDR3 is CASSLGTVTTDTQYF. CDR3 nucleotides: TGTGCCAGCAGCTTAGGAACGGTAACCACAGATACGCAGTATTTT.

The chain employs TRBV7-3 and TRBJ2-2, with 9 bases identical to TRBD1. The CDR3 consists of 15 residues. The J segment lost 5 bases and the V segment lost 0 bases, leaving 1 base of the junction unmatched. Looked up from germline, CDR1 is SGHTA and CDR2 is FQGTGA. The CDR3 loop reads CASSLTGQGTGELFF. The DNA of the CDR3 is TGTGCCAGCAGCTTAACGGGACAGGGAACCGGGGAGCTGTTTTTT.

J is TRBJ1-6 and V is TRBV20-1; no reliable D call. CDR3 length equals 17 residues. With 2 bases removed from V and 0 bases from J, the gap between germline ends came to 14 bases. The germline gives CDR1 DFQATT, CDR2 SNEGSKA (reference sequence). CDR3 DNA: TGCAGTGCTAGACCATCGATTGCCAGCTCCTATAATTCACCCCTCCACTTT. Protein sequence: CSARPSIASSYNSPLHF.

V gene TRBV7-9 combines with J gene TRBJ1-4, with D hard to call. From germline, CDR1 is SEHNR and CDR2 FQNEAQ (reference sequence). The V end was cut by 1 base, the J end by 3 bases, with 6 bases between. This CDR3 is 14 amino acids long. The CDR3 DNA follows: TGTGCCAGCAGCTTAGAAGGAGCTAATGAAAAACTGTTTTTT. Translating gives CASSLEGANEKLFF.

This clonotype was detected a few times. The chain recombines TRBV7-8 with TRBJ1-1; 9 bases map to TRBD1. Germline assignment: CDR1 SGHVS and CDR2 FQNEAQ. The V and J ends lost 5 bases and 6 bases, in that order; junction bases with no gene match: 10. CDR3 size: 15 residues. The CDR3 spells CASSGNRGQRAEAFF. CDR3 DNA: TGTGCCAGCAGCGGGAACAGGGGGCAGAGGGCTGAAGCTTTCTTT.

The sample holds one count of this clonotype. The chain employs TRBV7-6 and TRBJ2-2; no clear D. V was clipped by 5 bases and J by 7 bases, with 11 bases between them. The CDR3 has 13 residues. Germline assignment: CDR1 SGHVS and CDR2 FNYEAQ. The DNA of the CDR3 is TGTGCCAGCAGCCTAGAGTATATCGGGGAGCTGTTTTTT. As protein: CASSLEYIGELFF.

The chain is built from TRBV20-1 and TRBJ2-5; 13 bases map to TRBD2. V dropped 1 base and J dropped 4; count of bases not matched to a gene: 3. The CDR3 loop spans 15 amino acids. Germline CDR1 reads DFQATT; CDR2 reads SNEGSKA (reference sequence). In DNA form, the CDR3 reads TGCAGTGCTAGAGGGACTAGCGGGAGTGGAGAGACCCAGTACTTC. Protein product: CSARGTSGSGETQYF.

The DNA of the CDR3 is TGCAGTGCTCCGATGAATAGCGGGAGCTTAGTAGGGAATGAGCAGTTCTTC. This translates into CSAPMNSGSLVGNEQFF. This chain connects TRBV20-1 to TRBJ2-1, with TRBD2 matching over 9 bases. Losses at the gene ends were 5 bases for V and 7 bases for J; bases not matched to a gene: 18. Germline lookup yields CDR1 DFQATT and CDR2 SNEGSKA (reference sequence). This CDR3 comprises 17 residues.

This clonotype turned up a few times. The chain is built from TRBV7-2 and TRBJ2-5, with D maybe TRBD1 (6 bases). The CDR3 consists of 17 residues. CDR1 and CDR2 (germline): SGHTA, FQGNSA. Trimming left V 5 bases short and J 3 bases short, with 22 bases between. CDR3 in DNA: TGTGCCAGCAGCCAGAGACAGGTCCGGGCTTCTAAAGAGACCCAGTACTTC. This translates into CASSQRQVRASKETQYF.

The J gene is TRBJ2-7, the V gene TRBV15; tentative D call: TRBD1 (6 bases). V was clipped by 3 bases and J by 2 bases, with 20 bases between them. Germline-derived CDR1 and CDR2 are LNHNV and YYDKDF (reference sequence). CDR3 size: 17 residues. The CDR3 loop reads CATSRDKGQTTTYEQYF. The CDR3 DNA is TGTGCCACCAGCAGGGACAAAGGACAGACAACCACCTACGAGCAGTACTTC.

This chain links TRBV10-3 with TRBJ1-5; 10 bases agree with TRBD1. The CDR3 loop spans 14 amino acids. V was clipped by 6 bases and J by 6 bases; unmatched bases: 5. CDR1 ENHRY and CDR2 SYGVKD come from the germline V gene. CDR3 bases: TGTGCCATCAGGGGGACAGGGGTGAGTCAGCCCCAGCATTTT. It translates to CAIRGTGVSQPQHF.

The rearrangement joins TRBV7-3 to TRBJ1-5; unclear D gene. Germline loops: CDR1 SGHTA, CDR2 FQGTGA. This CDR3 is built from 13 residues. Between the trimmed V and J ends, which lost 2 bases and 7 bases, there was a span of 9 bases. CDR3 amino acids: CASSLGAQQPQHF. The CDR3 coding sequence is TGTGCCAGCAGCTTAGGCGCACAACAGCCCCAGCATTTT.

V and J are TRBV20-1 and TRBJ1-6; 8 bases agree with TRBD1. The CDR3 runs to 13 residues. V was clipped by 5 bases and J by 7 bases; unmatched bases: 4. Per germline, CDR1 DFQATT and CDR2 SNEGSKA (reference sequence). The CDR3 sequence: CSAHGQGNSPLHF. The CDR3 bases are TGCAGTGCTCACGGACAGGGCAATTCACCCCTCCACTTT.

This clonotype is large (0.1 to 1%) in the sample. This chain connects TRBV7-8 to TRBJ2-7; 14 bases map to TRBD2. Germline-derived CDR1 and CDR2 are SGHVS and FQNEAQ. The V segment lost 5 bases and the J segment 2 bases; nucleotides outside the gene matches: 14. The CDR3 contains 19 residues. The chain's CDR3 is CASSLGTSGRGIWAYEQYF. CDR3 nucleotide sequence: TGTGCCAGCAGCCTCGGGACTAGCGGGAGAGGAATTTGGGCCTACGAGCAGTACTTC.

The chain employs TRBV4-2 and TRBJ2-7; D call uncertain. V was cut by 1 base and J by 7 bases, with 11 bases left in between. Germline V gene sequence: CDR1 LGHNA, CDR2 YNFKEQ. CDR3 length: 13 residues. The CDR3 DNA is TGTGCCAGCAGCCAAGTGGAGACCCAGGAGCAGTACTTC. It yields the protein CASSQVETQEQYF.

The chain joins TRBV10-3 to TRBJ2-2, with TRBD1 as a possible D gene (6 bases). Per the germline V gene, CDR1 is ENHRY and CDR2 is SYGVKD. The V end lost 6 bases, the J end lost 3 bases, and 11 bases lay between the germline ends. The CDR3 length is 14 residues. CDR3 bases: TGTGCCATCAGGGGGGCGCAGGACACCGGGGAGCTGTTTTTT. It encodes CAIRGAQDTGELFF.

The chain employs TRBV19 and TRBJ2-3; 8 positions agree with TRBD2. The junction had 9 bases not matched to a gene; V was cut back by 5 bases and J by 2 bases. The CDR3 sequence is 16 residues long. Germline V gives CDR1 LNHDA, CDR2 SQIVND (reference sequence). This CDR3 reads CASSPLAGPPTDTQYF. CDR3 nucleotide sequence: TGTGCCAGTAGTCCCCTAGCGGGCCCACCCACAGATACGCAGTATTTT.